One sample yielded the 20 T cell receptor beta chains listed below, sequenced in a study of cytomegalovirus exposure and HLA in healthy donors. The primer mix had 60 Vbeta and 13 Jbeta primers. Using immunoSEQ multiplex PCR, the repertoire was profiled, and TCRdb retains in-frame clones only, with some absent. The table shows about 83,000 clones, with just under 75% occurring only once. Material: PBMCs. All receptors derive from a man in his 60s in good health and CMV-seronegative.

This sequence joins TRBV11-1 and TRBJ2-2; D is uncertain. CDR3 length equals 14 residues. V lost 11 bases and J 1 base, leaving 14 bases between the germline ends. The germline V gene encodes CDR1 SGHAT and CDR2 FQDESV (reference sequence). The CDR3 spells CAVPKAENTGELFF. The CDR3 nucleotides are TGTGCCGTCCCTAAGGCGGAGAACACCGGGGAGCTGTTTTTT.

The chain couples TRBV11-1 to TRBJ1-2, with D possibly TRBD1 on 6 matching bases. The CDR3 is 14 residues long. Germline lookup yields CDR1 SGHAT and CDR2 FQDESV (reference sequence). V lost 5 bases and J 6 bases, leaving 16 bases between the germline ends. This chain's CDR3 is CASSPLRTANGYTF. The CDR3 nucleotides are TGTGCCAGCAGCCCCCTCCGGACAGCGAATGGCTACACCTTC. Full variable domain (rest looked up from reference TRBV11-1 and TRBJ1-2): EAEVAQSPRYKITEKSQAVAFWCDPISGHATLYWYRQILGQGPELLVQFQDESVVDDSQLPKDRFSAERLKGVDSTLKIQPAELGDSAMYLCASSPLRTANGYTFGSGTRLTVV.

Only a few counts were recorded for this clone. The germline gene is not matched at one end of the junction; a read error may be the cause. The chain's CDR3 is CASSVDPGHFNEQFF. The CDR3 DNA is TGTGCCAGTAGTGTAGACCCGGGACATTTCAATGAGCAGTTCTTC. The chain uses TRBV19 and TRBJ2-1; possible D gene TRBD1, 6 bases. This CDR3 has 15 residues. Looked up from germline, CDR1 is LNHDA and CDR2 is SQIVND (reference sequence).

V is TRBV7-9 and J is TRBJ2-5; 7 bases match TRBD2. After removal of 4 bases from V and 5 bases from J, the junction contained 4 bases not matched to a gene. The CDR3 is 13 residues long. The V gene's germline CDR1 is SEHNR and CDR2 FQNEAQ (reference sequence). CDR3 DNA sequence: TGTGCCAGCAGCTCACTAGCGATGGAGACCCAGTACTTC. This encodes CASSSLAMETQYF.

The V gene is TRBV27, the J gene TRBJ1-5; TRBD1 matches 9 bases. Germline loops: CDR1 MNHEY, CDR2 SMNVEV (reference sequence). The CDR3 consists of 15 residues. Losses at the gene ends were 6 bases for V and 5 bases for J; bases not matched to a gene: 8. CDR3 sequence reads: CASSPTGGYYQPQHF. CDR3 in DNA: TGTGCCAGCAGCCCAACAGGGGGCTACTATCAGCCCCAGCATTTT.

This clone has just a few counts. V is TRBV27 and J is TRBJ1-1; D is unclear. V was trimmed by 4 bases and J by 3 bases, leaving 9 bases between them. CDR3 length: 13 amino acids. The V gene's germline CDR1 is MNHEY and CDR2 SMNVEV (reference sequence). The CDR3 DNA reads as TGTGCCAGCAGTTGGATTGGAGACACTGAAGCTTTCTTT. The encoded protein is CASSWIGDTEAFF.

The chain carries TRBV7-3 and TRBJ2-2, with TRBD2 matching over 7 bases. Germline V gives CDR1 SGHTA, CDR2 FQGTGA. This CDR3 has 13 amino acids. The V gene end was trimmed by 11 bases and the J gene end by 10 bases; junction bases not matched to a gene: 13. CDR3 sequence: CASEGGAILELFF. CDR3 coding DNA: TGTGCCTCCGAGGGAGGGGCCATCTTGGAGCTGTTTTTT. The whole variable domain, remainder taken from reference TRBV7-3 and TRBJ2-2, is GAGVSQTPSNKVTEKGKYVELRCDPISGHTALYWYRQSLGQGPEFLIYFQGTGAADDSGLPNDRFFAVRPEGSVSTLKIQRTERGDSAVYLCASEGGAILELFFGEGSRLTVL.

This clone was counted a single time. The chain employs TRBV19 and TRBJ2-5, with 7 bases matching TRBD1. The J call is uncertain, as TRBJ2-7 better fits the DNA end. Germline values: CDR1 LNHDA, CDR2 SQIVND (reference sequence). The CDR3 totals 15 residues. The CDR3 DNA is TGTGCCAGTAGTCTAAGAGACAGGGACTCCTACGAGCAGTACTTC. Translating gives CASSLRDRDSYEQYF.

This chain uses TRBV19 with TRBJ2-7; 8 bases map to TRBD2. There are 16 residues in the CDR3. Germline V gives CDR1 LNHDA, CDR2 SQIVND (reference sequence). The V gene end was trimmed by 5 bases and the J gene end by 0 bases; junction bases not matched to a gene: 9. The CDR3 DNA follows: TGTGCCAGTAGTCTGCGGACTAGCCCGAGCTCCTACGAGCAGTACTTC. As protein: CASSLRTSPSSYEQYF.

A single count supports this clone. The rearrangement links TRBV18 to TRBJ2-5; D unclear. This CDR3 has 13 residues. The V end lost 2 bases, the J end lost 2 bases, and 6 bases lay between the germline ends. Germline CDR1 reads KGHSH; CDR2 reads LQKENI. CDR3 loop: CASSPASQETQYF. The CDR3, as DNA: TGTGCCAGCTCACCAGCCAGTCAAGAGACCCAGTACTTC.

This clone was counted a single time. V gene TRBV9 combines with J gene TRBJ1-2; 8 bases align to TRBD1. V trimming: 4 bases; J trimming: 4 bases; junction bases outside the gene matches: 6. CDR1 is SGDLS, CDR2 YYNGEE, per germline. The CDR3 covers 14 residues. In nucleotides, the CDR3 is TGTGCCAGCAGCACAAGACAGGGGAGCTATGGCTACACCTTC. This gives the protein CASSTRQGSYGYTF.

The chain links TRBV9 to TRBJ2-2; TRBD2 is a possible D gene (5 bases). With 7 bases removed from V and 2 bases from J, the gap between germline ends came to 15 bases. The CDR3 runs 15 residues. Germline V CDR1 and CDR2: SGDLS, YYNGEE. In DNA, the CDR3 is TGTGCCAGCGTCACCGGAGCGGCAAACACCGGGGAGCTGTTTTTT. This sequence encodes CASVTGAANTGELFF.

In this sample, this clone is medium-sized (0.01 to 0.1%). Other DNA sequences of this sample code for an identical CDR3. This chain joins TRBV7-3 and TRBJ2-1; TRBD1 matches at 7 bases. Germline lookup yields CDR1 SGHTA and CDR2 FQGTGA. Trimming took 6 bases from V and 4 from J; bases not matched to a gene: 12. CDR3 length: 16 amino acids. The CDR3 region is CASSSKMGTEYNEQFF. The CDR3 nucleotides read TGTGCCAGCAGTTCAAAAATGGGGACAGAGTACAATGAGCAGTTCTTC.

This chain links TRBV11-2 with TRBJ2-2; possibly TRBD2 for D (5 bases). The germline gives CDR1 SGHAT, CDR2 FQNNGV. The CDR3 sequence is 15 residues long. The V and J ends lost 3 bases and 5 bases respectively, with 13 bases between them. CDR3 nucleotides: TGTGCCAGCAGCTTTAGCCTAGCCCGAACCGGGGAGCTGTTTTTT. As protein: CASSFSLARTGELFF.

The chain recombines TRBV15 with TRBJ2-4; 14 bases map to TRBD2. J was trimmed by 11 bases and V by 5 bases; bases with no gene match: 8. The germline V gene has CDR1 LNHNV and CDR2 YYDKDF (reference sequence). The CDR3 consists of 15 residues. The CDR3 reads CATSSGTSGGGVQYF. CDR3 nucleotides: TGTGCCACCAGCTCCGGGACTAGCGGGGGTGGGGTTCAGTACTTC.

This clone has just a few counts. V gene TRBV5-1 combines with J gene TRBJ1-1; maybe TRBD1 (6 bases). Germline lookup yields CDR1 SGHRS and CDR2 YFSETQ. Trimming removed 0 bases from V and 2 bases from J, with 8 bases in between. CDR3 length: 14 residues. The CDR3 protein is CASSLEGQNTEAFF. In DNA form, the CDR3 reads TGCGCCAGCAGCTTGGAGGGACAAAACACTGAAGCTTTCTTT.

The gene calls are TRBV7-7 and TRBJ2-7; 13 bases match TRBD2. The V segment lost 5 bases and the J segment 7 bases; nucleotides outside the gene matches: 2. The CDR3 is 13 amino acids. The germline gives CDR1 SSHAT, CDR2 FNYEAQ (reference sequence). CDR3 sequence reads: CASSRTSGGEQYF. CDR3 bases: TGTGCCAGCAGCAGGACTAGCGGGGGTGAGCAGTACTTC. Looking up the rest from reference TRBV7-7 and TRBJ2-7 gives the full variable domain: GAGVSQSPRYKVTKRGQDVTLRCDPISSHATLYWYQQALGQGPEFLTYFNYEAQPDKSGLPSDRFSAERPEGSISTLTIQRTEQRDSAMYRCASSRTSGGEQYFGPGTRLTVT.

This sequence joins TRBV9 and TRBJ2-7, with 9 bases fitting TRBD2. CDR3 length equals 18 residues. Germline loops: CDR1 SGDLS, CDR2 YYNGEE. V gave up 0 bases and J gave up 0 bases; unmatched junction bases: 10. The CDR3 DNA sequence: TGTGCCAGCAGCGTAGCTGAGGTAGCGGGGGCCTTCTCCTACGAGCAGTACTTC. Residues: CASSVAEVAGAFSYEQYF.

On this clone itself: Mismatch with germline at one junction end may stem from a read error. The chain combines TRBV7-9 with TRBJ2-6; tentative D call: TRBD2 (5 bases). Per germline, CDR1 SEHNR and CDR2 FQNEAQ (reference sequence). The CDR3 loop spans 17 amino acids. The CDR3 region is CSSSAVDSPAGANVLTF. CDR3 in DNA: TGTTCCAGCAGCGCCGTGGACTCTCCAGCTGGGGCCAACGTCCTGACTTTC.

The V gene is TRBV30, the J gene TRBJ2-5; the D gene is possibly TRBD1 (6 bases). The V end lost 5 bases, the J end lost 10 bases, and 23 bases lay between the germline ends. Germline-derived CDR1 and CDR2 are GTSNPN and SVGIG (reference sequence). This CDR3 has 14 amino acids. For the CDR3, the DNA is TGTGCCTGGGAATCGGACAGAGCGGCCCGGGGCCAGTACTTC. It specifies CAWESDRAARGQYF.